A selection of T cell receptor beta chains follows, all from one sample in a study of PD-1 blockade in mismatch repair-deficient tumors. Clones were sequenced by immunoSEQ multiplex PCR, and TCRdb holds only the in-frame ones, with some missing. Of some 70,000 clones in the sample, almost 80% were seen once. Here the sequenced sample was peripheral blood, taken 2 weeks after starting pembrolizumab. Receptors were obtained from an adult with mismatch repair-deficient cancer. Both conserved end residues are part of each CDR3. Each record gives: D gene, V gene, J gene, clone size, CDR3 protein, CDR3 DNA. The D gene is left open where the match is weak. Expanded clones get a size class; other rows say once, few or many, or leave the size out.

-,TRBV7-9,TRBJ1-2,-,CASGLGLYYGYTF,TGTGCCAGCGGATTGGGGTTATACTATGGCTACACCTTC
-,TRBV5-5,TRBJ2-5,few,CASSLLGRETQYF,TGTGCCAGCAGCTTGTTAGGCAGGGAGACCCAGTACTTC
TRBD1,TRBV7-8,TRBJ2-1,-,CASSLEATGSINEQFF,TGTGCCAGCAGCTTAGAGGCGACAGGGTCTATCAATGAGCAGTTCTTC
TRBD1,TRBV10-1,TRBJ2-1,few,CASSNRGHYNEQFF,TGCGCCAGCAGCAACAGGGGGCACTACAATGAGCAGTTCTTC
-,TRBV2,TRBJ2-7,few,CASKEVGESYEQYF,TGTGCCAGCAAAGAAGTGGGAGAGTCCTACGAGCAGTACTTC
-,TRBV7-7,TRBJ2-5,-,CASSLGVGETQYF,TGTGCTAGCAGCTTAGGAGTCGGGGAGACCCAGTACTTC
-,TRBV5-1,TRBJ2-1,-,CASTALAPNEQFF,TGCGCCAGCACCGCCTTAGCGCCCAATGAGCAGTTCTTC
-,TRBV19,TRBJ1-2,-,CASRETVYGYTF,TGTGCCAGTAGAGAGACAGTTTATGGCTACACCTTC
TRBD1,TRBV19,TRBJ1-4,-,CASSTRTGGSTTNEKLFF,TGTGCCAGTAGTACCCGGACAGGGGGCTCGACAACTAATGAAAAACTGTTTTTT
TRBD2,TRBV6-4,TRBJ2-3,-,CASSDSTSGGTDTQYF,TGTGCCAGCAGTGACTCGACTAGCGGGGGCACAGATACGCAGTATTTT
TRBD1,TRBV19,TRBJ1-1,-,CASSIDRGNTEAFF,TGTGCCAGTAGCATTGACAGGGGCAACACTGAAGCTTTCTTT
TRBD1,TRBV19,TRBJ2-7,-,CASSTRTGQGEQYF,TGTGCCAGTAGTACCAGGACAGGGCAGGGCGAGCAGTACTTC
TRBD1,TRBV7-8,TRBJ1-1,medium-sized,CASSPEGRTGAEAFF,TGTGCCAGCAGCCCCGAAGGCCGGACAGGGGCTGAAGCTTTCTTT
-,TRBV7-9,TRBJ1-3,-,CASSLAGSGNTIYF,TGTGCCAGCAGCTTAGCCGGCTCTGGAAACACCATATATTTT
TRBD2,TRBV30,TRBJ2-3,-,CAWSVLAGGVTDTQYF,TGTGCCTGGAGTGTACTAGCGGGAGGAGTAACAGATACGCAGTATTTT
TRBD1,TRBV27,TRBJ1-2,few,CASKIGQGANGYTF,TGTGCCAGCAAGATCGGACAGGGAGCGAATGGCTACACCTTC
TRBD2,TRBV5-1,TRBJ2-1,-,CASTLGTSGNEQFF,TGCGCCAGCACCCTTGGGACTAGCGGGAATGAGCAGTTCTTC
-,TRBV7-9,TRBJ1-1,few,CASSLVLRGTEAFF,TGTGCCAGCAGCTTAGTTCTACGGGGGACTGAAGCTTTCTTT
TRBD1,TRBV7-8,TRBJ2-7,few,CASSLGPGTGYEQYF,TGTGCCAGCAGCTTAGGCCCCGGGACAGGGTACGAGCAGTACTTC
-,TRBV5-4,TRBJ2-3,once,CASSLASGSTDTQYF,TGTGCCAGCAGCTTGGCTAGTGGGAGCACAGATACGCAGTATTTT
-,TRBV7-2,TRBJ2-5,-,CASSLVREETQYF,TGTGCCAGCAGCTTAGTCCGGGAGGAGACCCAGTACTTC
TRBD2,TRBV7-2,TRBJ2-1,-,CASSSRLAGLMDEQFF,TGTGCCAGCAGCTCCCGACTAGCGGGGCTGATGGATGAGCAGTTCTTC
TRBD2,TRBV6-5,TRBJ2-7,-,CASSPGLADYEQYF,TGTGCCAGCAGTCCCGGACTAGCGGACTACGAGCAGTACTTC
TRBD2,TRBV5-1,TRBJ2-7,-,CASSLLLAGTSYEQYF,TGCGCCAGCAGCTTGTTACTAGCGGGTACCTCCTACGAGCAGTACTTC
TRBD1,TRBV27,TRBJ2-1,-,CASSSYSQGQGPYNEQFF,TGTGCCAGCAGTTCGTATTCACAGGGACAGGGGCCTTACAATGAGCAGTTCTTC
TRBD1,TRBV29-1,TRBJ1-2,-,CSVSNPGQGNYGYTF,TGCAGCGTTTCCAACCCGGGACAGGGAAACTATGGCTACACCTTC
TRBD1,TRBV2,TRBJ1-4,few,CASRYRGPVEKLFF,TGTGCCAGCAGGTACAGGGGGCCGGTCGAAAAACTGTTTTTT
-,TRBV5-1,TRBJ1-2,-,CASGPDGNYGYTF,TGCGCCAGCGGGCCCGACGGGAACTATGGCTACACCTTC
TRBD2,TRBV6-4,TRBJ2-1,-,CASSDNSGENNEQFF,TGTGCCAGCAGTGACAACAGCGGGGAGAACAATGAGCAGTTCTTC
TRBD2,TRBV19,TRBJ2-3,-,CASSIPGRAPDTQYF,TGTGCCAGTAGTATACCCGGGAGGGCCCCAGATACGCAGTATTTT
TRBD2,TRBV27,TRBJ2-7,-,CASSPAGTSGRVEYF,TGTGCCAGCAGTCCCGCCGGGACTAGCGGGAGAGTTGAGTACTTC
-,TRBV7-9,TRBJ1-4,-,CASSLRAAGAAREKLFF,TGTGCCAGCAGCTTACGGGCCGCGGGGGCGGCCCGTGAAAAACTGTTTTTT
TRBD2,TRBV6-1,TRBJ2-1,-,CASSDLVAGYYNEQFF,TGTGCCAGCAGTGATTTGGTAGCGGGATATTACAATGAGCAGTTCTTC
-,TRBV7-8,TRBJ1-5,medium-sized,CASSLPSNQPQHF,TGTGCCAGCAGCTTACCTAGCAATCAGCCCCAGCATTTT
TRBD2,TRBV10-1,TRBJ2-1,-,CASSGLGGGDNEQFF,TGCGCCAGCAGTGGACTGGGCGGGGGGGACAATGAGCAGTTCTTC
TRBD2,TRBV29-1,TRBJ2-1,-,CSVFSGRAGPFF,TGCAGCGTTTTCAGCGGGAGGGCCGGACCGTTCTTC
TRBD2,TRBV10-3,TRBJ2-3,-,CAISERRESTDTQYF,TGTGCCATCAGTGAGCGGCGGGAGTCCACAGATACGCAGTATTTT
-,TRBV15,TRBJ1-2,-,CATSRDQGPGPYGYTF,TGTGCCACCAGCAGAGATCAGGGACCCGGGCCATATGGCTACACCTTC
-,TRBV4-3,TRBJ2-3,-,CASSQDMSGSDTQYF,TGCGCCAGCAGCCAAGATATGTCGGGGTCAGATACGCAGTATTTT
-,TRBV11-3,TRBJ2-1,-,CASSLGGFSYNEQFF,TGTGCCAGCAGCTTAGGCGGGTTTTCCTACAATGAGCAGTTCTTC
-,TRBV5-1,TRBJ1-1,-,CASSRDPQNTEAFF,TGCGCCAGCAGCCGGGACCCCCAGAACACTGAAGCTTTCTTT
-,TRBV28,TRBJ2-1,-,CASSLIGTQNEQFF,TGTGCCAGCAGTTTGATAGGGACCCAGAATGAGCAGTTCTTC
-,TRBV5-6,TRBJ1-5,-,CASSLGAGLSNQPQHF,TGTGCCAGCAGCTTGGGTGCGGGGCTCAGCAATCAGCCCCAGCATTTT
-,TRBV10-3,TRBJ1-1,-,CAISVAESGSAVEAFF,TGTGCCATCAGTGTGGCTGAATCAGGGTCAGCGGTTGAAGCTTTCTTT
TRBD1,TRBV2,TRBJ1-1,-,CASSEMRQGASAFF,TGTGCCAGCAGTGAAATGAGGCAGGGGGCGTCAGCTTTCTTT
TRBD1,TRBV30,TRBJ1-2,-,CAWSVPGTGNYGYTF,TGTGCCTGGAGTGTACCAGGGACAGGTAACTATGGCTACACCTTC